This T cell receptor (beta chain) was sequenced during a study of blood T cell repertoires in COVID-19. Study-wide context: Samples representing acute and convalescent COVID-19 were sourced from the United States, Italy and Spain. From T cells, B-cell-depleted T cells, or PBMCs came the material, which was cDNA or gDNA.

This CDR3 is built from 14 residues. CDR1 and CDR2 from the germline V gene are SGHDT and YYEEEE. The V end was cut by 0 bases, the J end by 3 bases, with 9 bases between. Original processing methods: Scientists estimated how many nucleated cells there were by amplifying reference gene primers. The method was immunoSEQ multiplex PCR; TCRdb's version includes in-frame clones alone and lacks a portion of them. Clonal size and the V and J genes are those of that table, whereas D and trimming came from the DNA. The sample shows just over 650,000 clones, around 89% of them seen only once. The sample was peripheral blood. The gene calls are TRBV5-6 and TRBJ1-2; no firm D call. This receptor was obtained from a woman aged 18 to 35 with acute or convalescent COVID-19. The CDR3: CASSLDRNYYGYTF. The DNA for the CDR3 is TGTGCCAGCAGCTTGGACAGAAATTACTATGGCTACACCTTC.